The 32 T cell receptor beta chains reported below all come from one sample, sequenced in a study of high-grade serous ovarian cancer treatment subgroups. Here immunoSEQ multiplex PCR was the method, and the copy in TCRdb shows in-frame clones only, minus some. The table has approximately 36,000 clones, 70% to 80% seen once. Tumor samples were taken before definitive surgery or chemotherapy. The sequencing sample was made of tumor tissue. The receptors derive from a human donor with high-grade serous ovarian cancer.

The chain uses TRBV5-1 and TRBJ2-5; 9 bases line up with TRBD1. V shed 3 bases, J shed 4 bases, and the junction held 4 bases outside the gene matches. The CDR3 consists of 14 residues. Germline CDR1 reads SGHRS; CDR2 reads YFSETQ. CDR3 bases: TGCGCCAGCAGCTCCGGGACAGGGAGAGAGACCCAGTACTTC. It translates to CASSSGTGRETQYF.

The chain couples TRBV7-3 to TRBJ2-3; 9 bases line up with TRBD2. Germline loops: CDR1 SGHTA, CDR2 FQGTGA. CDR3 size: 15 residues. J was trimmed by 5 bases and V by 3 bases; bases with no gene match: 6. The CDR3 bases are TGTGCCAGCAGCTTCGCGGGAGGGCAGGGAGATACGCAGTATTTT. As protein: CASSFAGGQGDTQYF.

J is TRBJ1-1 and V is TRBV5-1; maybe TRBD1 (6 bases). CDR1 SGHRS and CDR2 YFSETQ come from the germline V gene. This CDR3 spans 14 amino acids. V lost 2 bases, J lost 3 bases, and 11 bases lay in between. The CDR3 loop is CASSFLGGDTEAFF. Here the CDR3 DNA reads TGCGCCAGCAGCTTTCTAGGGGGGGACACTGAAGCTTTCTTT.

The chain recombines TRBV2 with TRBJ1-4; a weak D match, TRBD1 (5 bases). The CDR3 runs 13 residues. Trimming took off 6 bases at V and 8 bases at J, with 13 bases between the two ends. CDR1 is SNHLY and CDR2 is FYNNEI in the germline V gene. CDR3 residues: CASRRDSGEKLFF. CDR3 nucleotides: TGTGCCAGCAGGAGAGACAGTGGGGAAAAACTGTTTTTT.

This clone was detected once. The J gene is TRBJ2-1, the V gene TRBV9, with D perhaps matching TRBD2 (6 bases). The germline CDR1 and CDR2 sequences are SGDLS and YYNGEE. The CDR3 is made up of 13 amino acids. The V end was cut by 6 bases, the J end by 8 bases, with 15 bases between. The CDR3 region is CASNPGEVHEQFF. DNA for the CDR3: TGTGCCAGCAACCCGGGAGAGGTCCATGAGCAGTTCTTC.

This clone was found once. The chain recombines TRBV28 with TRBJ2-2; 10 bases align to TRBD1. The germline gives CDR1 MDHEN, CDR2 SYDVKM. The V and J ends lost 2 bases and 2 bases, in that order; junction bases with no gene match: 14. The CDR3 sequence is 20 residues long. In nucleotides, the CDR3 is TGTGCCAGCAGTTTAGGGACAGGGGCCCTAGCGGGCCCTAACACCGGGGAGCTGTTTTTT. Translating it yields CASSLGTGALAGPNTGELFF.

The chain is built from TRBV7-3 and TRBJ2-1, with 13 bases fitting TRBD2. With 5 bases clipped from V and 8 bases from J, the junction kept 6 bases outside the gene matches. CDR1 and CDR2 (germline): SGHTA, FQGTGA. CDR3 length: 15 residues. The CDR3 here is CASSLRTSGRHEQFF. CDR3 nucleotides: TGTGCCAGCAGCCTGAGGACTAGCGGGAGACATGAGCAGTTCTTC.

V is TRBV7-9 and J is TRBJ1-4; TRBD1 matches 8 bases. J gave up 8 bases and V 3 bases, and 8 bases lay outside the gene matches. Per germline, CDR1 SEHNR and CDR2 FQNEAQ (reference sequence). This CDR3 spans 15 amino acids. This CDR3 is CASSLRQGRREKLFF. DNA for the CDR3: TGTGCCAGCAGCTTGAGACAGGGGCGGCGGGAAAAACTGTTTTTT.

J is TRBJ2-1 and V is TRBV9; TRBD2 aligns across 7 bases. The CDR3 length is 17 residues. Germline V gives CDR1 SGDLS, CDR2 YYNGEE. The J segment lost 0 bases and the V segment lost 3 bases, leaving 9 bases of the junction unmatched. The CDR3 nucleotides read TGTGCCAGCAGCGATAGCGGGTCTGGCCACTCCTACAATGAGCAGTTCTTC. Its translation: CASSDSGSGHSYNEQFF. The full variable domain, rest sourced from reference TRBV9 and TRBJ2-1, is DSGVTQTPKHLITATGQRVTLRCSPRSGDLSVYWYQQSLDQGLQFLIQYYNGEERAKGNILERFSAQQFPDLHSELNLSSLELGDSALYFCASSDSGSGHSYNEQFFGPGTRLTVL.

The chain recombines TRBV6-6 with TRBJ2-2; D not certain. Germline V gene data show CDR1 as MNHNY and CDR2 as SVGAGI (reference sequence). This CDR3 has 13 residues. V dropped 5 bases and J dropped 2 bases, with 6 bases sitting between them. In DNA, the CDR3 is TGTGCCAGCAGTCCGAGAAACACCGGGGAGCTGTTTTTT. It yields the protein CASSPRNTGELFF.

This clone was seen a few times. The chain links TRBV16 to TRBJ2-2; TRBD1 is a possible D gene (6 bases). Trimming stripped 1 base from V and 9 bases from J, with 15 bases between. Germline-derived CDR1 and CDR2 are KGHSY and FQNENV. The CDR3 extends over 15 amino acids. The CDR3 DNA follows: TGTGCCAGCAGCCAATGGGACACAGGGAATCGGGAGCTGTTTTTT. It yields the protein CASSQWDTGNRELFF.

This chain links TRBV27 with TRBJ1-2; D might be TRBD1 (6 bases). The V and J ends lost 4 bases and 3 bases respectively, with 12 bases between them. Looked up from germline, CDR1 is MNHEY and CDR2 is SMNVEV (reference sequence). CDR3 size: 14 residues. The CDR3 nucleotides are TGTGCCAGCAGTTCTTGGGGGGCAGACTATGGCTACACCTTC. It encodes CASSSWGADYGYTF.

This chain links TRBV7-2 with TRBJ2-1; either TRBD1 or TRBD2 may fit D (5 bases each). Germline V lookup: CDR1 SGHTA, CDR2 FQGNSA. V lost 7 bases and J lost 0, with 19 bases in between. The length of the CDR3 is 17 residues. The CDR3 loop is CASNRDRLRSSYNEQFF. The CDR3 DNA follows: TGTGCCAGCAACCGGGACCGCCTTCGATCCTCCTACAATGAGCAGTTCTTC. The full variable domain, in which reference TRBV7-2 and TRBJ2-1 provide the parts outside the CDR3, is GAGVSQSPSNKVTEKGKDVELRCDPISGHTALYWYRQSLGQGLEFLIYFQGNSAPDKSGLPSDRFSAERTGGSVSTLTIQRTQQEDSAVYLCASNRDRLRSSYNEQFFGPGTRLTVL.

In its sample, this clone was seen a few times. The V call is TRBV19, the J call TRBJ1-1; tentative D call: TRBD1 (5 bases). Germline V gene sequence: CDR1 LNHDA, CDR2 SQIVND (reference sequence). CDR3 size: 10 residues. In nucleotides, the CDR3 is TGTCCAGGGATTCACACTGAAGCTTTCTTT. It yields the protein CPGIHTEAFF.

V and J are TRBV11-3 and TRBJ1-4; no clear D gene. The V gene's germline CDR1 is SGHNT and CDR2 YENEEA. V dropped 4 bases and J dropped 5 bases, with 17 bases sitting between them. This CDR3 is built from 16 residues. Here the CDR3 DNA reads TGTGCCAGCAGCTCCCACCCCCGGCGTCAGAATGAAAAACTGTTTTTT. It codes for CASSSHPRRQNEKLFF. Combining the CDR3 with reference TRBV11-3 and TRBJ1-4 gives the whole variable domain EAGVVQSPRYKIIEKKQPVAFWCNPISGHNTLYWYLQNLGQGPELLIRYENEEAVDDSQLPKDRFSAERLKGVDSTLKIQPAELGDSAVYLCASSSHPRRQNEKLFFGSGTQLSVL.

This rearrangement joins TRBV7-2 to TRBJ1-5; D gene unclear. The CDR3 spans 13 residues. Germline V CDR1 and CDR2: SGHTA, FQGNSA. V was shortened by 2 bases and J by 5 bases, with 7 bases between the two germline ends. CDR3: CASSLRFHQPQHF. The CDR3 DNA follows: TGTGCCAGCAGCTTAAGGTTCCATCAGCCCCAGCATTTT.

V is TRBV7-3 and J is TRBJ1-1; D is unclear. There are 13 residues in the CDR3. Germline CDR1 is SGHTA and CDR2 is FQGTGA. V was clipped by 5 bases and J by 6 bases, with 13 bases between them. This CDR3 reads CASSDGRGAEAFF. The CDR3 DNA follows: TGTGCCAGCAGCGACGGGCGGGGTGCTGAAGCTTTCTTT. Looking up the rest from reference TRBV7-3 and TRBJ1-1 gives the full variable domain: GAGVSQTPSNKVTEKGKYVELRCDPISGHTALYWYRQSLGQGPEFLIYFQGTGAADDSGLPNDRFFAVRPEGSVSTLKIQRTERGDSAVYLCASSDGRGAEAFFGQGTRLTVV.

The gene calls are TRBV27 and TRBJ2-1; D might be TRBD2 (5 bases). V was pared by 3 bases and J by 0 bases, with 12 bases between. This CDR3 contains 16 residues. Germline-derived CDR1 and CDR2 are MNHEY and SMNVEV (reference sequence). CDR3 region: CASSFSPGSSYNEQFF. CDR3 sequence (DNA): TGTGCCAGCAGTTTTAGCCCGGGAAGCTCCTACAATGAGCAGTTCTTC.

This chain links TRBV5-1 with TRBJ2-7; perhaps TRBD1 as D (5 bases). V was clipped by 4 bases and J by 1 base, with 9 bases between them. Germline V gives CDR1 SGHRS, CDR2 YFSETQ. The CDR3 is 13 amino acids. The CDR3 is CASSPRASYEQYF. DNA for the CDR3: TGCGCCAGCAGCCCCAGGGCGTCCTACGAGCAGTACTTC.

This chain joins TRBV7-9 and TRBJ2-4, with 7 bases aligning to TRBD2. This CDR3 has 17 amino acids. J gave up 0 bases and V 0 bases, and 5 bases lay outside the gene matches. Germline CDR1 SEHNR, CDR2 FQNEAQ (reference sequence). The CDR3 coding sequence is TGTGCCAGCAGCTTAGCGCGTGGGACTATAGCCAAAAACATTCAGTACTTC. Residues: CASSLARGTIAKNIQYF.

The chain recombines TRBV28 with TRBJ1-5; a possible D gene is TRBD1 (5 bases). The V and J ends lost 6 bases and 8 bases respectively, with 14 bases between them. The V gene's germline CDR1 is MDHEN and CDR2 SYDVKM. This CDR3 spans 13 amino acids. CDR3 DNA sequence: TGTGCCAGCAGGTGGGGGGTCCAGGAGCCCCAGCATTTT. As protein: CASRWGVQEPQHF.

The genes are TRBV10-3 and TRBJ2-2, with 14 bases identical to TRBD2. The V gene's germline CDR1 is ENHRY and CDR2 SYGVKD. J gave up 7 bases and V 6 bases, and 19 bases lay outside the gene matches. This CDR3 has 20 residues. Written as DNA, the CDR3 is TGTGCCATCAGCCCGGACGGACTAGCGGGAGGACTTCATTATGGCGGGGAGCTGTTTTTT. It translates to CAISPDGLAGGLHYGGELFF.

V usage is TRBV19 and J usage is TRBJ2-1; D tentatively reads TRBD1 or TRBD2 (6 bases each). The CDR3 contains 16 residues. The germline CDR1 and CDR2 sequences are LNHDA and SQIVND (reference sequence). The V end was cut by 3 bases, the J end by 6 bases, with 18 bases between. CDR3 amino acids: CASSIWGAGMSNEQFF. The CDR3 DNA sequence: TGTGCCAGTAGTATCTGGGGGGCCGGGATGAGCAATGAGCAGTTCTTC. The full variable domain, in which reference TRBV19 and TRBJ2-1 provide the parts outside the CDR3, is DGGITQSPKYLFRKEGQNVTLSCEQNLNHDAMYWYRQDPGQGLRLIYYSQIVNDFQKGDIAEGYSVSREKKESFPLTVTSAQKNPTAFYLCASSIWGAGMSNEQFFGPGTRLTVL.

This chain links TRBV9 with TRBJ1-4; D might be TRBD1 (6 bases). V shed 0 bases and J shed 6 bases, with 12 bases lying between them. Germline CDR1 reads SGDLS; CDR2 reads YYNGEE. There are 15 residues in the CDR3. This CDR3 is CASSVGDKDDEKLFF. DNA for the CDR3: TGTGCCAGCAGCGTAGGGGACAAAGACGATGAAAAACTGTTTTTT.

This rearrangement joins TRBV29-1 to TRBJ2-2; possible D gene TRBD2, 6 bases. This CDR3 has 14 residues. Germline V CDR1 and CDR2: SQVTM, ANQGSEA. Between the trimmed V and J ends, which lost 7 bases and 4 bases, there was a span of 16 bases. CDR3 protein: CSAMEEGSTGELFF. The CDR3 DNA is TGCAGCGCTATGGAGGAGGGAAGCACCGGGGAGCTGTTTTTT.

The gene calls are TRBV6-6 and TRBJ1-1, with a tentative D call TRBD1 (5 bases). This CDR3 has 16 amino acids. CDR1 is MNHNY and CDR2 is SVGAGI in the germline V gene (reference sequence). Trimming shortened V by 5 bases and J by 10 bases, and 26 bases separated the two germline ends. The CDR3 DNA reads TGTGCCAGCAGTCCTAGTTACCCCGGGGGAGGGAGGGGAGCTTTCTTT. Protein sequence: CASSPSYPGGGRGAFF.

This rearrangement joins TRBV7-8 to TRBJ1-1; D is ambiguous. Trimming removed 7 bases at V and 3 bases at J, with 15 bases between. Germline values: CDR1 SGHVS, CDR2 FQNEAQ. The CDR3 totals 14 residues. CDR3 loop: CASTPQRAYTEAFF. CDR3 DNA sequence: TGTGCCAGCACCCCACAAAGGGCGTACACTGAAGCTTTCTTT.

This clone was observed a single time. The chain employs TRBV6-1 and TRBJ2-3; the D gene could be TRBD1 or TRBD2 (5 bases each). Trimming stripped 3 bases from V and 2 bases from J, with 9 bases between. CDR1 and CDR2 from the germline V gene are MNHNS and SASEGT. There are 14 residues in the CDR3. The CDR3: CASSERGDTDTQYF. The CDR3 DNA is TGTGCCAGCAGTGAGAGGGGAGACACAGATACGCAGTATTTT.

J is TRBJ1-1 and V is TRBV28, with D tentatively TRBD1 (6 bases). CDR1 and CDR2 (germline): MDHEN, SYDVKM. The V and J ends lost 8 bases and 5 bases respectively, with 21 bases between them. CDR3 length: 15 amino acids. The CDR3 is CASSLYGTFGTEAFF. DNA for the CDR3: TGTGCCAGCTCTTTATACGGGACATTCGGGACTGAAGCTTTCTTT.

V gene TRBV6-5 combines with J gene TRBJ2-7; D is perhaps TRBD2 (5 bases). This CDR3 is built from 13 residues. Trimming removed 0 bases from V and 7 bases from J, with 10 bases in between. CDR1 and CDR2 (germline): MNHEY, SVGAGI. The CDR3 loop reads CASSYSTGWEQYF. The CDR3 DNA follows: TGTGCCAGCAGTTACTCGACGGGGTGGGAGCAGTACTTC.

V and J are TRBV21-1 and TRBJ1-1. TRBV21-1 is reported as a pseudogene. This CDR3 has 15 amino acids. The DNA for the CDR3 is TGTGCCAGCAGTTTTACGGACGGCATGAACACTGAAGCTTTCTTT. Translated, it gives CASSFTDGMNTEAFF.

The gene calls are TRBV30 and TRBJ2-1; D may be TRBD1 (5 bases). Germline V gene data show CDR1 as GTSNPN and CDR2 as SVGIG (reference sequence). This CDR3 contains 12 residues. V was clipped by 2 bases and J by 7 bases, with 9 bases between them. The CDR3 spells CAWSTQGNEQFF. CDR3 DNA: TGTGCCTGGAGTACCCAGGGAAATGAGCAGTTCTTC.